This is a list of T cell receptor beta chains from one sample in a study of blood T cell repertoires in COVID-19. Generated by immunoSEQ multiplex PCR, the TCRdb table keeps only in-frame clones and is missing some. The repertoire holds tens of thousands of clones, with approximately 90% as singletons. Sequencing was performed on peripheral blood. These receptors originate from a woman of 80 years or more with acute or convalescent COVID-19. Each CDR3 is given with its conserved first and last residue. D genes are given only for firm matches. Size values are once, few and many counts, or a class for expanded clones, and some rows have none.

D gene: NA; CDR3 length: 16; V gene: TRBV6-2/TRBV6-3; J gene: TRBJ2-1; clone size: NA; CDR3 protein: CASSYSGRPDGNEQFF; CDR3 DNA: TGTGCCAGCAGTTACTCGGGGCGACCCGATGGTAATGAGCAGTTCTTC
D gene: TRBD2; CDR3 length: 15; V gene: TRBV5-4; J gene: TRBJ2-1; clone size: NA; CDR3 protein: CASSLLAGGPNEQFF; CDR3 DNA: TGTGCCAGCAGCTTACTAGCGGGAGGACCCAATGAGCAGTTCTTC
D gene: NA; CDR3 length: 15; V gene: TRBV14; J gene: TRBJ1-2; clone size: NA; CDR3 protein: CASSQERFGSYGYTF; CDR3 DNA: TGTGCCAGCAGCCAAGAGCGGTTTGGGAGCTATGGCTACACCTTC
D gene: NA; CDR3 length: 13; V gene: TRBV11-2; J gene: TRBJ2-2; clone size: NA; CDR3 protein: CASSRLAIGELFF; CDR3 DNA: TGTGCCAGCAGCCGATTAGCGATCGGGGAGCTGTTTTTT
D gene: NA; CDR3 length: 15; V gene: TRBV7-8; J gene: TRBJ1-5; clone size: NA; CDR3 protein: CASSLGRQPNQPQHF; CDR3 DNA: TGTGCCAGCAGCTTAGGGCGACAGCCCAATCAGCCCCAGCATTTT
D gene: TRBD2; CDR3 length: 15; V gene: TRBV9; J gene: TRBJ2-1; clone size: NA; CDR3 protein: CASSSRTSGSAEQFF; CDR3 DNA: TGTGCCAGCAGCAGCCGGACTAGCGGGTCCGCTGAGCAGTTCTTC
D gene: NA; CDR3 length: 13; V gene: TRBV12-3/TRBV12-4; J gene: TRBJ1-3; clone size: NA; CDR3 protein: CASSVTTGNTIYF; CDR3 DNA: TGTGCCAGCAGTGTGACAACTGGAAACACCATATATTTT
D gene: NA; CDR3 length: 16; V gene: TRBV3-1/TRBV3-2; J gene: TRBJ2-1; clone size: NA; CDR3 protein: CASSRGRSEVGDEQFF; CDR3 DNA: TGTGCCAGCAGCCGCGGACGTAGCGAGGTTGGGGATGAGCAGTTCTTC
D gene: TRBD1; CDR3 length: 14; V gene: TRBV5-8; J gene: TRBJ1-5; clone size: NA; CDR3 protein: CASSLVGGTQPQHF; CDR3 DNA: TGTGCCAGCAGCTTGGTAGGGGGCACTCAGCCCCAGCATTTT
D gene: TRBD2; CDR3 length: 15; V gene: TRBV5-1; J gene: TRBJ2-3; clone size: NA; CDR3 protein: CASSYGGAGTDTQYF; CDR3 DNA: TGCGCCAGCAGCTACGGGGGGGCTGGCACAGATACGCAGTATTTT
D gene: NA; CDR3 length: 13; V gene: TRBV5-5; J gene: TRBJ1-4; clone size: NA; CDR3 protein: CASSYGGNEKLFF; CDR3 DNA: TGTGCCAGCAGCTATGGAGGGAATGAAAAACTGTTTTTT
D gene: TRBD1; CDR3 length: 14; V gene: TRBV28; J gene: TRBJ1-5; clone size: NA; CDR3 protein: CASSTQGVDQPQHF; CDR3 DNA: TGTGCCAGCAGTACACAGGGGGTGGATCAGCCCCAGCATTTT
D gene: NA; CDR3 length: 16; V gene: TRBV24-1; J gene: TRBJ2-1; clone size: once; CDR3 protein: CATSDSQLTGHNEQFF; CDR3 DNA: TGTGCCACCAGTGATTCCCAACTCACAGGGCACAATGAGCAGTTCTTC
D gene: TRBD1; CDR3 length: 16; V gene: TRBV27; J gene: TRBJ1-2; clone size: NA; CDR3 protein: CASSIRQGPFGYGYTF; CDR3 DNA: TGTGCCAGCAGTATCCGACAGGGACCTTTCGGCTATGGCTACACCTTC
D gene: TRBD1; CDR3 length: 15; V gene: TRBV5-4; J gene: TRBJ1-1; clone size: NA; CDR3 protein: CASSSPTGEMAEAFF; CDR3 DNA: TGTGCCAGCAGCTCTCCGACAGGGGAAATGGCTGAAGCTTTCTTT
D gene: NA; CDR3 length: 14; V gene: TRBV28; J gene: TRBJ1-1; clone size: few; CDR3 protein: CASSLRVGRSEAFF; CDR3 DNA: TGTGCCAGCAGTTTAAGGGTGGGGCGGTCTGAAGCTTTCTTT
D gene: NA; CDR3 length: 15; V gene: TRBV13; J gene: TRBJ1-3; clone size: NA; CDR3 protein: CASSLVGRGGNTIYF; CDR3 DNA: TGTGCCAGCAGCTTAGTGGGCAGGGGCGGAAACACCATATATTTT
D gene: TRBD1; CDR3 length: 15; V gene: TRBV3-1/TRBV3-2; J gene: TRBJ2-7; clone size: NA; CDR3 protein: CASSQSGQGAGEQYF; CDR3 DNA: TGTGCCAGCAGCCAATCAGGACAGGGGGCGGGCGAGCAGTACTTC
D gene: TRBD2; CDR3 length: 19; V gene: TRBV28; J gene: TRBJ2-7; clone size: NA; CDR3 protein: CASSLGRSRGLAGLDEQYF; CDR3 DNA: TGTGCCAGCAGTTTAGGGAGGAGCAGGGGACTAGCGGGATTGGACGAGCAGTACTTC
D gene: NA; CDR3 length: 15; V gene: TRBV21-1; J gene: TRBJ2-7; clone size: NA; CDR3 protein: CASSKPGQGPYEQYF; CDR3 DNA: TGTGCCAGCAGCAAACCGGGACAGGGTCCTTACGAGCAGTACTTC
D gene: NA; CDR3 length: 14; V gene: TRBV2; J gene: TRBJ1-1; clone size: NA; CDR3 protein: CASDRSPRNTEAFF; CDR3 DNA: TGTGCCAGCGACAGGTCCCCTAGGAACACTGAAGCTTTCTTT
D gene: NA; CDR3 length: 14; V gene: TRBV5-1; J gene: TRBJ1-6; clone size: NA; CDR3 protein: CASRLGQGNSPLHF; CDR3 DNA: TGCGCCAGCAGGCTAGGCCAGGGGAATTCACCCCTCCACTTT
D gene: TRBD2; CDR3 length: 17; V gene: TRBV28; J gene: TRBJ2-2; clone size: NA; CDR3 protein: CASSSFDLAGGPGELFF; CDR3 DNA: TGTGCCAGCAGTTCCTTCGATCTAGCGGGGGGACCCGGGGAGCTGTTTTTT
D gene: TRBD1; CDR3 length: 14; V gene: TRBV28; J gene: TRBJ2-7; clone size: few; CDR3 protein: CASTRTGGLYEQYF; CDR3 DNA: TGTGCCAGCACTCGGACAGGGGGCCTCTACGAGCAGTACTTC
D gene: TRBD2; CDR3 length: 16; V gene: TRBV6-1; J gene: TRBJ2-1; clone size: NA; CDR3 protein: CASSATTSGGAYEQFF; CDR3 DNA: TGTGCCAGCAGTGCCACTACTAGCGGGGGGGCGTATGAGCAGTTCTTC
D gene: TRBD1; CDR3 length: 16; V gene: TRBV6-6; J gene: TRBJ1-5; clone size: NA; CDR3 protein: CASSRSGTASNQPQHF; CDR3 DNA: TGTGCCAGCAGTCGATCCGGGACAGCTAGCAATCAGCCCCAGCATTTT
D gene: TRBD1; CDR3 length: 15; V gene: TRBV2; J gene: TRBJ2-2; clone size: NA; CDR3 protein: CASRGTGGNTGELFF; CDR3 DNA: TGTGCCAGCAGAGGGACAGGGGGCAACACCGGGGAGCTGTTTTTT
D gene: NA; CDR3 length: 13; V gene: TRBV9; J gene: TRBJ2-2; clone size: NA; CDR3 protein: CASSVGGPGELFF; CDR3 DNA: TGTGCCAGCAGCGTAGGGGGCCCCGGGGAGCTGTTTTTT
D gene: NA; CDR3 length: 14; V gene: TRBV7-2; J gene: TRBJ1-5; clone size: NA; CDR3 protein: CASSLARGSQPQHF; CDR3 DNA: TGTGCCAGCAGCTTAGCCAGGGGAAGTCAGCCCCAGCATTTT
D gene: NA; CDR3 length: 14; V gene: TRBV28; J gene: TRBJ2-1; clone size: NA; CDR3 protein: CASSSPGTLNEQFF; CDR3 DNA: TGTGCCAGCAGTTCACCCGGGACTCTGAATGAGCAGTTCTTC
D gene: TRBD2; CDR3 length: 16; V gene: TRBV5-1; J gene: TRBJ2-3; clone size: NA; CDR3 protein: CASSSGLAGGTDTQYF; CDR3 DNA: TGCGCCAGCAGCTCGGGACTAGCGGGAGGTACAGATACGCAGTATTTT
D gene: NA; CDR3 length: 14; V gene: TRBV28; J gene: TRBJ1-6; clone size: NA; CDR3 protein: CASSLGGLGSPLHF; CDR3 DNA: TGTGCCAGCAGTTTGGGAGGTCTTGGATCACCCCTCCACTTT
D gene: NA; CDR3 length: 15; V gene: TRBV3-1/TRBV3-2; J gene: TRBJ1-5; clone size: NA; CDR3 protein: CASSRTPYSNQPQHF; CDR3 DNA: TGTGCCAGCAGCCGTACTCCTTATAGCAATCAGCCCCAGCATTTT
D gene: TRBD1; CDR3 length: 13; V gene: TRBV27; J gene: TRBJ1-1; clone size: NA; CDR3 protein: CASSRQGPTEAFF; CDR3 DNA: TGTGCCAGCAGTCGACAGGGGCCCACTGAAGCTTTCTTT
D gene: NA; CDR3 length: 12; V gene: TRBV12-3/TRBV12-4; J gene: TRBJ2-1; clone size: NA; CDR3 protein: CASSRVGNEQFF; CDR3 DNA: TGTGCCAGCAGTCGGGTGGGCAATGAGCAGTTCTTC
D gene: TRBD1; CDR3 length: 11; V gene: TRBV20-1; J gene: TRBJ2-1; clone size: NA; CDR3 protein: CSATGLGQGFF; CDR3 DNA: TGCAGTGCTACCGGTTTAGGACAGGGCTTCTTC
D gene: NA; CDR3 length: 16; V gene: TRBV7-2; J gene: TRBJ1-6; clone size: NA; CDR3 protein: CASSPYVGSLNSPLHF; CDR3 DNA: TGTGCCAGCAGCCCTTATGTGGGGAGCCTTAATTCACCCCTCCACTTT
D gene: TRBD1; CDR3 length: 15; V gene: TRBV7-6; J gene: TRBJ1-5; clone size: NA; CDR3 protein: CASKQTGLDRKPQHF; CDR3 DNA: TGTGCCAGCAAGCAGACAGGGCTCGATAGGAAGCCCCAGCATTTT
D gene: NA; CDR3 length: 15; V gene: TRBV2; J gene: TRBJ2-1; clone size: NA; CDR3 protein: CASSLRRQLDNEQFF; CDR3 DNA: TGTGCCAGCAGTTTGAGGAGACAGTTGGACAATGAGCAGTTCTTC
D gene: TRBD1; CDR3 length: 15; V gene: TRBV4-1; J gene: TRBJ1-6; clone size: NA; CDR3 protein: CASSQAWTGDSPLHF; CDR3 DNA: TGCGCCAGCAGCCAGGCTTGGACAGGGGATTCACCCCTCCACTTT
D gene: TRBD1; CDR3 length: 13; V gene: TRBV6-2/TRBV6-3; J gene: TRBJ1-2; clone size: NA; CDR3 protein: CASSETGGYGYTF; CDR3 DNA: TGTGCCAGCAGTGAGACAGGGGGCTATGGCTACACCTTC
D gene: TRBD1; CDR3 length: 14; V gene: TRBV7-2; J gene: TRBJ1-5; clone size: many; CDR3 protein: CASSSPDRVQPQHF; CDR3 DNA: TGTGCCAGCAGCTCCCCGGACAGGGTTCAGCCCCAGCATTTT
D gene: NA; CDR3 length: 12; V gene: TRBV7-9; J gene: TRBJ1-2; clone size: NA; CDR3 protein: CASSNRDYGYTF; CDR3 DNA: TGTGCCAGCAGCAACCGGGACTATGGCTACACCTTC
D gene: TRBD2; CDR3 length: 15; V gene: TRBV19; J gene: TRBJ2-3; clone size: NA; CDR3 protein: CASSSASGRARTQYF; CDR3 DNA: TGTGCCAGTAGCTCCGCTAGCGGGAGGGCCCGGACGCAGTATTTT
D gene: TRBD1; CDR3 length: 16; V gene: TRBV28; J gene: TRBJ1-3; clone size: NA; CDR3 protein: CASSLRTTGLGNTIYF; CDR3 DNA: TGTGCCAGCAGTTTACGCACGACAGGGTTGGGAAACACCATATATTTT
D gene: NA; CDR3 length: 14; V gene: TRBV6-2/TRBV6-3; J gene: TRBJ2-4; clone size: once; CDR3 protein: CASSSREAKTIQYF; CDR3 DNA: TGTGCCAGCAGCTCTCGAGAGGCCAAAACCATTCAGTACTTC
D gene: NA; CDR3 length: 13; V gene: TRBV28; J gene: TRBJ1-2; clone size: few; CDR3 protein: CASSLGQGYGYTF; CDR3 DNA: TGTGCCAGCAGTTTAGGGCAGGGATATGGCTACACCTTC
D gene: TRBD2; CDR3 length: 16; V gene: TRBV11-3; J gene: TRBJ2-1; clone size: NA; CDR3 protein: CASSPRAGDSYNEQFF; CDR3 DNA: TGTGCCAGCAGCCCTCGAGCGGGAGATTCCTACAATGAGCAGTTCTTC
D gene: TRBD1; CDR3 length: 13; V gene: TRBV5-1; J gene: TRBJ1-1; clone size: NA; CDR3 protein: CASSKDRDTEAFF; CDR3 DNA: TGCGCCAGCAGCAAGGACAGGGACACTGAAGCTTTCTTT
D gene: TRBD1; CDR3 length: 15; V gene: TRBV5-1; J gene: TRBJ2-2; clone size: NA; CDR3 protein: CASSMTGGSAGELFF; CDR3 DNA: TGCGCCAGCAGCATGACAGGGGGAAGCGCCGGGGAGCTGTTTTTT
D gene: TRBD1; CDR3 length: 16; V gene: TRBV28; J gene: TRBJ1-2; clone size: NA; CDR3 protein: CASSSPQGAFNYGYTF; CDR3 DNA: TGTGCCAGCAGTTCCCCCCAGGGGGCATTCAACTATGGCTACACCTTC
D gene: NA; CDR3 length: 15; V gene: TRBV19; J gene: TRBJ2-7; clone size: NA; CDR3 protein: CASSISGFSSYEQYF; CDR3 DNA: TGTGCCAGTAGTATCAGCGGGTTTAGCTCCTACGAGCAGTACTTC
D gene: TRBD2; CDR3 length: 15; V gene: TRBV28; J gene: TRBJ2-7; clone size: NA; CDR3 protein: CASSSTGLAGYEQYF; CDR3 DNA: TGTGCCAGCAGTTCCACGGGACTAGCAGGCTACGAGCAGTACTTC
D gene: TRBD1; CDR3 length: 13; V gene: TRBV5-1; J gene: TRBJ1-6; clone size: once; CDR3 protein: CASSLDRVSPLHF; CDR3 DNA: TGCGCCAGCAGCTTAGACAGGGTCTCACCCCTCCACTTT
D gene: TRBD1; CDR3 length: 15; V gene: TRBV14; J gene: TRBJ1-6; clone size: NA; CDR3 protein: CASSQGRGQISPLHF; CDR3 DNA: TGTGCCAGCAGCCAAGGCAGGGGGCAAATTTCACCCCTCCACTTT